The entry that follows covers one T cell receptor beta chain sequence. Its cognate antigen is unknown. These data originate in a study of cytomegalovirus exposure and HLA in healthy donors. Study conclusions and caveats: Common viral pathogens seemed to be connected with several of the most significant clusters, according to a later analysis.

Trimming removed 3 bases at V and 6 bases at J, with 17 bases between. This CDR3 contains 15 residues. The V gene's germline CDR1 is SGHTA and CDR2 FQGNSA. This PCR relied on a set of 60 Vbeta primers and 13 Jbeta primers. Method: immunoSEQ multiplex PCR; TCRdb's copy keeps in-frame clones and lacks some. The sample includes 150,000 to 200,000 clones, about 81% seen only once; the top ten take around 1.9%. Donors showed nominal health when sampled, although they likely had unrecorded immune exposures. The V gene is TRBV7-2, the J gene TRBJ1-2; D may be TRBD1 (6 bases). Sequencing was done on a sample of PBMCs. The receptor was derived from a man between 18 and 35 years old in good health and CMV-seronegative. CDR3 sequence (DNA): TGTGCCAGCAGCTTGCAATCAACAGGGAGTCATGGCTACACCTTC. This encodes CASSLQSTGSHGYTF.